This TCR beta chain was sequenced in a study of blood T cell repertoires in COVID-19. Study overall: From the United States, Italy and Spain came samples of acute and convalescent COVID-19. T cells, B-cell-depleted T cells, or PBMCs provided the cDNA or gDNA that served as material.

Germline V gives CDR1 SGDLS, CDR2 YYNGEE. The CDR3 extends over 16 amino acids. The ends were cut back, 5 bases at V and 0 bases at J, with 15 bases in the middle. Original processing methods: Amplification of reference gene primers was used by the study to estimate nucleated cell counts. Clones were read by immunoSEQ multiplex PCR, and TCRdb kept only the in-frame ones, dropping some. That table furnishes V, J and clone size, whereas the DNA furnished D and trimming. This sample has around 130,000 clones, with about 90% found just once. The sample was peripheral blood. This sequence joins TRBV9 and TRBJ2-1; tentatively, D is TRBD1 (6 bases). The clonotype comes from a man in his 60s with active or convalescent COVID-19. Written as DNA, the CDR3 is TGTGCCAGCAGTCGCACCACAGGGCCCTCCTACAATGAGCAGTTCTTC. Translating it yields CASSRTTGPSYNEQFF.